Presented here are 24 T cell receptor beta chains from one specimen sequenced in a study of read filtering for tumor transcriptome and immune sequencing. From approximately 430 ng of RNA, a library with molecular barcoded alpha/delta and beta/gamma adaptors was made. TCRdb called the reads again in MiXCR, with one record for every CDR3 protein. The sample has around 140,000 distinct CDR3 sequences, around 13% seen once. Specimen: a population of CD138-negative cells sorted from bone marrow. These receptors all stem from a donor at least 40 years old with multiple myeloma.

This clonotype was found a few times. V gene TRBV20-1 combines with J gene TRBJ2-5; 9 positions agree with TRBD2. Trimming cost V 8 bases and J 2 bases; bases outside gene matches: 3. The CDR3 has 12 amino acids. Germline values: CDR1 DFQATT, CDR2 SNEGSKA (reference sequence). CDR3 region: CSLSGRQETQYF. The CDR3 nucleotides are TGCAGTCTTAGCGGGAGACAAGAGACCCAGTACTTC.

The sample holds many counts of this clonotype. The chain recombines TRBV7-9 with TRBJ1-2; no clear D gene. CDR3 length equals 15 residues. Germline CDR1 is SEHNR and CDR2 is FQNEAQ (reference sequence). V dropped 5 bases and J dropped 1 base, with 14 bases sitting between them. The CDR3, as DNA: TGTGCCAGCAGCGGAGTAGGCCCGCGTAACTATGGCTACACCTTC. Translating gives CASSGVGPRNYGYTF.

This clonotype was observed many times. The rearrangement links TRBV5-1 to TRBJ1-4; 9 bases match TRBD1. V was pared by 4 bases and J by 2 bases, with 9 bases of the junction left unmatched. Germline CDR1 SGHRS, CDR2 YFSETQ. The CDR3 contains 17 residues. The CDR3 DNA sequence: TGCGCCAGCAGCCTGCCGACAGGGGGAAGGACTAATGAAAAACTGTTTTTT. Translation gives CASSLPTGGRTNEKLFF.

Ten or more counts support this clonotype. The CDR3 DNA follows: TGCAGCGTTGCCCCGAGGACAGGGCTGATCCAAGGGACAGATACGCAGTATTTT. Protein: CSVAPRTGLIQGTDTQYF. V usage is TRBV29-1 and J usage is TRBJ2-3; TRBD1 matches 8 bases. The CDR3 is made up of 18 amino acids. From germline, CDR1 is SQVTM and CDR2 ANQGSEA. V was pared by 4 bases and J by 3 bases, with 18 bases of the junction left unmatched.

The chain recombines TRBV6-5 with TRBJ1-1; the D gene is possibly TRBD1 (6 bases). The CDR3 is made up of 14 amino acids. The germline CDR1 and CDR2 sequences are MNHEY and SVGAGI. V was trimmed by 7 bases and J by 4 bases, leaving 16 bases between them. The CDR3 here is CASTLTGGSTEAFF. CDR3 in DNA: TGTGCCAGCACACTCACGGGGGGCAGCACTGAAGCTTTCTTT.

The J gene is TRBJ2-2, the V gene TRBV24-1; D might be TRBD1 or TRBD2, each matching 5 bases. With 7 bases removed from V and 4 bases from J, the gap between germline ends came to 12 bases. Germline V gene data show CDR1 as KGHDR and CDR2 as SFDVKD. CDR3 size: 14 residues. CDR3 sequence: CATSGTRTTGELFF. For the CDR3, the DNA is TGTGCCACCAGCGGGACCCGCACCACCGGGGAGCTGTTTTTT.

The chain links TRBV19 to TRBJ2-1, with TRBD2 matching 9 bases. Unmatched junction bases numbered 2, after V lost 3 bases and J lost 8 bases. Germline V gives CDR1 LNHDA, CDR2 SQIVND (reference sequence). CDR3 length equals 13 residues. The CDR3 is CASSMTSGYEQFF. The CDR3 DNA is TGTGCCAGTAGTATGACTAGCGGTTATGAGCAGTTCTTC.

With respect to this clonotype: Being one base from a much bigger clone, this may be a read error. The CDR3 protein is CASSPIPLGEEFF. The CDR3 bases are TGTGCCAGCAGTCCAATCCCCCTAGGGGAAGAGTTCTTC. The rearrangement links TRBV12-3 or TRBV12-4 to TRBJ2-1; D is possibly TRBD1 (5 bases). The CDR3 is 13 residues long. The V and J ends lost 5 bases and 14 bases respectively, with 19 bases between them.

This clonotype occurred many times. The chain links TRBV29-1 to TRBJ2-7, with D perhaps TRBD2 (6 bases). There are 15 residues in the CDR3. From germline, CDR1 is SQVTM and CDR2 ANQGSEA. V was shortened by 6 bases and J by 2 bases, with 20 bases between the two germline ends. The DNA of the CDR3 is TGCAGCGTCCCAGGCGGGACCTTAAATCCCTACGAGCAGTACTTC. This sequence encodes CSVPGGTLNPYEQYF.

This clonotype was observed a single time. This may arise from a read error, as a much more abundant clone is one base away. This chain links TRBV24-1 with TRBJ2-1, with TRBD2 matching over 9 bases. Germline assignment: CDR1 KGHDR and CDR2 SFDVKD. The CDR3 loop spans 16 amino acids. CDR3 DNA sequence: TGTGCCACCAGTGATTTTATAGCGGGAGCTTGCAATGAGCAGTCCTTC. This translates into CATSDFIAGACNEQSF.

In the case of this clonotype: A much larger clone is a single base away; this may be a read error. The gene calls are TRBV18 and TRBJ1-1, with D tentatively TRBD1 (6 bases). The CDR3 loop spans 15 amino acids. The V gene's germline CDR1 is KGHSH and CDR2 LQKENI. CDR3 nucleotides: TGTGCCAGCTCACCACAGGGGGAATTGAACACTAAAGCTTTCTTT. The encoded protein is CASSPQGELNTKAFF.

This clonotype was detected many times. The genes are TRBV11-1 and TRBJ2-1; either TRBD1 or TRBD2 may supply D (5 bases each). Trimming took 1 base from V and 5 from J, leaving 15 bases between them. The CDR3 runs 16 residues. Germline-derived CDR1 and CDR2 are SGHAT and FQDESV (reference sequence). The CDR3 DNA sequence: TGTGCCAGCAGCTTAGTCTCAGGGACCTCAAACAATGAGCAGTTCTTC. This codes for CASSLVSGTSNNEQFF.

About this clonotype: The conserved final phenylalanine or tryptophan is absent from the CDR3, which likely points to a read error. The chain recombines TRBV19 with TRBJ2-2; D gene unclear. The CDR3 runs 12 residues. Germline V CDR1 and CDR2: LNHDA, SQIVND (reference sequence). The V and J ends lost 3 bases and 5 bases respectively, with 4 bases between them. Here the CDR3 reads CASSIHTGELFL. CDR3 DNA sequence: TGTGCCAGTAGTATCCATACCGGGGAGCTGTTTCTT.

The J gene is TRBJ1-4, the V gene TRBV7-9, with D perhaps matching TRBD1 (5 bases). The CDR3 runs to 14 residues. Germline V gene sequence: CDR1 SEHNR, CDR2 FQNEAQ (reference sequence). With 5 bases removed from V and 5 bases from J, the gap between germline ends came to 12 bases. DNA for the CDR3: TGTGCCAGCAGCCCGGGACGGTTGAATGAAAAACTGTTTTTT. Amino acids: CASSPGRLNEKLFF.

This clonotype was observed many times. The rearrangement joins TRBV29-1 to TRBJ2-5; D not resolved. Per germline, CDR1 SQVTM and CDR2 ANQGSEA. The CDR3 loop spans 11 amino acids. Between the trimmed V and J ends, which lost 3 bases and 5 bases, there was a span of 7 bases. CDR3 sequence (DNA): TGCAGCGTTGAGAAGGGTGAGACCCAGTACTTC. Its translation: CSVEKGETQYF. Drawing the rest from reference TRBV29-1 and TRBJ2-5, the complete variable domain is SAVISQKPSRDICQRGTSLTIQCQVDSQVTMMFWYRQQPGQSLTLIATANQGSEATYESGFVIDKFPISRPNLTFSTLTVSNMSPEDSSIYLCSVEKGETQYFGPGTRLLVL.

This clonotype was detected ten times or more. The gene calls are TRBV4-1 and TRBJ2-7; D is perhaps TRBD1 or TRBD2 (6 bases each). V lost 4 bases, J lost 2 bases, and 15 bases lay in between. The germline V gene has CDR1 MGHRA and CDR2 YSYEKL. This CDR3 is 15 amino acids long. The DNA for the CDR3 is TGCGCCAGCAGCCCCCGTTGGAGGGGGACCTACGAGCAGTACTTC. Translation gives CASSPRWRGTYEQYF.

The V call is TRBV24-1, the J call TRBJ1-5; D is ambiguous. Germline V gives CDR1 KGHDR, CDR2 SFDVKD. Trimming stripped 3 bases from V and 6 bases from J, with 8 bases between. CDR3 length: 13 residues. This CDR3 is CATSDGWGQPQHF. CDR3 bases: TGTGCCACCAGTGATGGGTGGGGTCAGCCCCAGCATTTT.

Many counts were recorded for this clonotype. The V and J genes are TRBV29-1 and TRBJ1-5; D remains unclear. The CDR3 is 12 residues long. The V and J ends lost 2 bases and 8 bases respectively, with 10 bases between them. Per the germline V gene, CDR1 is SQVTM and CDR2 is ANQGSEA. The CDR3 loop is CSVESGEEPQHF. The CDR3 coding sequence is TGCAGCGTTGAAAGTGGAGAAGAGCCCCAGCATTTT.

This clonotype was observed a handful of times. CDR3 residues: CASSYPGTSGPTHEQYF. For the CDR3, the DNA is TGTGCCAGCAGTTACCCCGGGACTAGCGGACCCACCCACGAGCAGTACTTC. This rearrangement joins TRBV6-6 to TRBJ2-7; 11 bases align to TRBD2. The CDR3 is 17 residues long. Germline CDR1 is MNHNY and CDR2 is SVGAGI (reference sequence). Losses at the gene ends were 2 bases for V and 5 bases for J; bases not matched to a gene: 11.

The sample holds many counts of this clonotype. The DNA of the CDR3 is TGTGCCAGCAGCTCCGGGACAGAGAATAGCAATCAGCCCCAGCATTTT. Amino acids: CASSSGTENSNQPQHF. The genes are TRBV2 and TRBJ1-5, with 7 positions matching TRBD1. This CDR3 comprises 16 residues. V shed 6 bases, J shed 0 bases, and the junction held 8 bases outside the gene matches. Germline CDR1 and CDR2: SNHLY and FYNNEI.

The V and J genes are TRBV20-1 and TRBJ2-1; D gene ambiguous. Germline V gene data show CDR1 as DFQATT and CDR2 as SNEGSKA (reference sequence). The CDR3 spans 15 residues. V was cut by 6 bases and J by 3 bases, with 18 bases left in between. The CDR3 DNA reads as TGCAGTGCAGCAAGTTTATATGGGAACTACAATGAGCAGTTCTTC. The encoded protein is CSAASLYGNYNEQFF.

Note on this clonotype: This clone may be a read error of a much larger clone one base away. This rearrangement joins TRBV4-1 to TRBJ1-5; D is uncertain. CDR1 and CDR2 (germline): MGHRA, YSYEKL. Trimming removed 4 bases from V and 0 bases from J, with 7 bases in between. The CDR3 has 14 residues. The CDR3 reads CASSRIHSNQPQHF. CDR3 bases: TGCGCCAGCAGCCGGATCCATAGCAATCAGCCCCAGCATTTT.

This clonotype showed up just a few times. Given a much more abundant clone one base away, this may be a read error. Without the conserved terminal phenylalanine or tryptophan, this CDR3 likely stems from a read error. V is TRBV30 and J is TRBJ2-1; D possibly corresponds to TRBD2 (5 bases). Deletions cut 0 bases from V and 5 bases from J, with 14 bases between. The CDR3 consists of 15 residues. Germline V gives CDR1 GTSNPN, CDR2 SVGIG (reference sequence). CDR3 region: CAWSVRRTGDNEQFL. The CDR3 DNA is TGTGCCTGGAGTGTACGAAGGACTGGAGACAATGAGCAGTTCTTA.

The table lists this clonotype with many counts. CDR3 amino acids: CASSSGLAADTQYF. CDR3 bases: TGTGCCAGCAGCTCCGGACTAGCGGCAGATACGCAGTATTTT. The genes are TRBV11-2 and TRBJ2-3, with 10 bases matching TRBD2. The CDR3 consists of 14 residues. Germline CDR1 reads SGHAT; CDR2 reads FQNNGV. The ends lost 4 bases at V and 4 bases at J; junction bases unmatched: 2.